The text below deals with one T cell receptor (beta chain). Its antigen is as yet unknown. CDR3 length equals 12 residues. Trimming pared 5 bases from V and 6 bases from J, leaving 11 bases between. Germline V gene lookup returns CDR1 SGHDN and CDR2 FVKESK. The sample comes from a study of persistence of HIV-infected CD4 T cells. Study in general: Median time on suppressive ART was over seven years. Findings of the study overall: Compared with CD3/CD28-stimulated cells, CMV- and Gag-responding cells showed lower TCRbeta richness.

The libraries were made with immunoSEQ version 4 in survey mode. Assay used: immunoSEQ multiplex PCR; TCRdb lists only in-frame clones, some missing. The sample consists of 45,000 or so clones, 70% to 90% of them appearing once. This nonspecific control used anti-CD3/anti-CD28 bead stimulation of CD4+ T cells. Sorting selected CD4+ T cells upregulating both CD40 ligand and CD69. Undetectable plasma HIV-1 RNA below 50 copies/mL lasted at least 4 years. PBMCs were depleted of CD8+ T cells before stimulation. This TCR derives from an adult woman with HIV who was CMV-seropositive. This chain uses TRBV14 with TRBJ2-7; no reliable D call. Sequences were derived from CD4+ T cells sorted from PBMCs after approximately 19-hour stimulation, sampled from a patient who received antiretroviral therapy. As DNA, the CDR3 is TGTGCCAGCAGCTCGACTGCTTTCGAGCAGTACTTC. It encodes CASSSTAFEQYF.